This T cell receptor beta chain stems from a study of T cell changes during pregnancy in multiple sclerosis. The CDR3 has 16 residues. The V segment lost 4 bases and the J segment 5 bases; nucleotides outside the gene matches: 8. The germline V gene encodes CDR1 MDHEN and CDR2 SYDVKM. The protocol was immunoSEQ multiplex PCR, while the TCRdb copy is restricted to in-frame clones and leaves out a portion. This table holds about 44,000 clones, approximately 96% found once. This TCR was recovered from a female donor with multiple sclerosis, enrolled in a pregnancy study. Sequences were derived from peripheral blood, sampled in the second trimester of pregnancy. This chain links TRBV28 with TRBJ2-5; 12 bases align to TRBD1. CDR3 sequence (DNA): TGTGCCAGCAGTTCGGGACAGGGGGCTAGAGTGGAGACCCAGTACTTC. Protein: CASSSGQGARVETQYF.